A single sample gave rise to the 4 T cell receptor beta chains below, sequenced in a study of blood T cell repertoires in COVID-19. Clones were read by immunoSEQ multiplex PCR, and TCRdb kept only the in-frame ones, dropping some. The sample lists under 300,000 clones, more than 75% occurring once. Sequencing was performed on peripheral blood. Receptor source: a woman aged 60-75 years with active or convalescent COVID-19.

The chain joins TRBV6-5 to TRBJ1-2; D is perhaps TRBD1 (5 bases). CDR1 is MNHEY and CDR2 is SVGAGI in the germline V gene. The CDR3 extends over 14 amino acids. Trimming cost V 7 bases and J 6 bases, with 18 bases left between them. CDR3 DNA: TGTGCCAGCATCCCCCGGCAGGGAATGGATGGCTACACCTTC. This translates into CASIPRQGMDGYTF.

The chain is built from TRBV12-3 or TRBV12-4 and TRBJ1-6, with a weak D call TRBD1 (6 bases). The V end was cut by 8 bases, the J end by 6 bases, with 11 bases between. The CDR3 has 13 residues. The CDR3 loop reads CASLRGGNSPLHF. The CDR3 nucleotides read TGTGCCAGCCTCCGAGGGGGTAATTCACCCCTCCACTTT.

Worth noting for this clone: The same CDR3 arises from other DNA sequences in this sample as well. The chain employs TRBV19 and TRBJ1-5; 9 nucleotides line up with TRBD1. Germline V gives CDR1 LNHDA, CDR2 SQIVND (reference sequence). This CDR3 comprises 16 residues. J lost 1 base, V lost 3 bases, and 4 bases had no gene match. The CDR3 nucleotides are TGTGCCAGTAGTATGGTCGGGACAGGGAGCAATCAGCCCCAGCATTTT. As protein: CASSMVGTGSNQPQHF.

The rearrangement links TRBV3-1 (or the pseudogene TRBV3-2) to TRBJ2-2, with 9 bases fitting TRBD1. With 2 bases clipped from V and 1 base from J, the junction kept 8 bases outside the gene matches. The CDR3 covers 18 residues. Germline V gives CDR1 LGHDT, CDR2 YNNKEL (reference sequence). The chain's CDR3 is CASSQKSRQGENTGELFF. CDR3 coding DNA: TGTGCCAGCAGCCAAAAAAGCCGACAGGGGGAGAACACCGGGGAGCTGTTTTTT.